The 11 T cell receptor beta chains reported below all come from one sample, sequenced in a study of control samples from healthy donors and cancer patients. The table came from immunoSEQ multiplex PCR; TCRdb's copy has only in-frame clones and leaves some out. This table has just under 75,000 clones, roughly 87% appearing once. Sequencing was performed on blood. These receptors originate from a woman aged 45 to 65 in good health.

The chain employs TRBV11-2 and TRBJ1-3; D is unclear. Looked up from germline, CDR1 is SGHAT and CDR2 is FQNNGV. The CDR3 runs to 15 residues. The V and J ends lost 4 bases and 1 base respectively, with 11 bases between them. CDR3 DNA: TGTGCCAGCAGCTCAACGCGGGGTTCTGGAAACACCATATATTTT. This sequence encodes CASSSTRGSGNTIYF.

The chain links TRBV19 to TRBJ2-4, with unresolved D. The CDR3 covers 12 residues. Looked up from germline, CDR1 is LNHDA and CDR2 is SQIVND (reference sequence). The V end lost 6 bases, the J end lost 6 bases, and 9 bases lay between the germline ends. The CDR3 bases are TGTGCCAGTAGGAGTGGTAGAAACATTCAGTACTTC. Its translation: CASRSGRNIQYF.

For the CDR3, the DNA is TGCGCCAGCAGCAACGGACAGTCCATAGACGAGCAGTACTTC. Amino acids: CASSNGQSIDEQYF. The chain combines TRBV5-1 with TRBJ2-7, with D perhaps TRBD1 (6 bases). The CDR3 totals 14 residues. From germline, CDR1 is SGHRS and CDR2 YFSETQ. Deletions cut 4 bases from V and 5 bases from J, with 16 bases between.

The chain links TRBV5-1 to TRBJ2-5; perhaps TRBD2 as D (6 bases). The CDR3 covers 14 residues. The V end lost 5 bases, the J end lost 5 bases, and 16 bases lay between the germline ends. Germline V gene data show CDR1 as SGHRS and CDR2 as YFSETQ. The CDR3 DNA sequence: TGCGCCAGCAGAACCTTGGACGGAGGGGAGACCCAGTACTTC. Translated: CASRTLDGGETQYF.

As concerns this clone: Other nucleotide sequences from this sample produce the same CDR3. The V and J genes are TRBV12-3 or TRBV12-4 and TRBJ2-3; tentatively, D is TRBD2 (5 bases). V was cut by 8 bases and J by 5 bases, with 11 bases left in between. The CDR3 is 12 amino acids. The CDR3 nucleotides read TGTGCCAGCTCGCCAAGCGGAGATACGCAGTATTTT. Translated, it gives CASSPSGDTQYF.

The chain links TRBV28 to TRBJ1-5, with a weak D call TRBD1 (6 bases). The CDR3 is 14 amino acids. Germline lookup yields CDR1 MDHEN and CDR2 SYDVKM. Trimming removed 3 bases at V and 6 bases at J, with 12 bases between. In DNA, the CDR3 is TGTGCCAGCAGTTTTCTGGCAGGGGCTCAGCCCCAGCATTTT. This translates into CASSFLAGAQPQHF.

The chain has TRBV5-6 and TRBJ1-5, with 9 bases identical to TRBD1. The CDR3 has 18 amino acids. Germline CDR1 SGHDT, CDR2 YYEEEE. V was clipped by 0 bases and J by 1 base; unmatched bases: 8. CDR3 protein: CASSLGQGGLGSNQPQHF. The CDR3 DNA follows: TGTGCCAGCAGCTTGGGACAGGGGGGGCTGGGGAGCAATCAGCCCCAGCATTTT.

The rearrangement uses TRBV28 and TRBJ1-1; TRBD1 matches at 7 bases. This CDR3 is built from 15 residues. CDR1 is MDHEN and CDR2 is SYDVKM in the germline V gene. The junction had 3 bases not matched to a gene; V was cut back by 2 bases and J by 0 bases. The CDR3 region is CASSLADRLNTEAFF. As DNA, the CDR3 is TGTGCCAGCAGTTTAGCGGACAGGCTGAACACTGAAGCTTTCTTT.

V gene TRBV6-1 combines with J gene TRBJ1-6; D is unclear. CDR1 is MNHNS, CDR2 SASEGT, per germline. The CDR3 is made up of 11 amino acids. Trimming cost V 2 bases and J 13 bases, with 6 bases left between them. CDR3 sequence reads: CASSEQMPLHF. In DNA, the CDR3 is TGTGCCAGCAGTGAACAGATGCCCCTCCACTTT.

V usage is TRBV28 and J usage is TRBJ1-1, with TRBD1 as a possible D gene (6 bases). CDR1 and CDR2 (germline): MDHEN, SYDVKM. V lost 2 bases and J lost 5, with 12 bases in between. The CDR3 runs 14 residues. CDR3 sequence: CASSLRGRTTEAFF. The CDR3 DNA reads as TGTGCCAGCAGTTTAAGGGGGAGGACAACTGAAGCTTTCTTT.

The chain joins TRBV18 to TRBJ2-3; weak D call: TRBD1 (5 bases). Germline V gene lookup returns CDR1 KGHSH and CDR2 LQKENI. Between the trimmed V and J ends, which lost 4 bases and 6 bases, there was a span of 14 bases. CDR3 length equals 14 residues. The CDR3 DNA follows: TGTGCCAGCTCACAGTCGTCAGGGTACGATACGCAGTATTTT. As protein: CASSQSSGYDTQYF.